The entry below gives a single TCR beta chain sequence along with its context. Antigen: not known. The source of the sample is a study of shared clonotypes between healthy human individuals. Study outcomes and limitations: Limitation of the genetic and exposure-history diversity represented came from the few donors. The naive CD4 repertoires of a few donors were compared, and roughly 5% of clonotypes were shared.

This CDR3 comprises 16 residues. CDR1 is MGHDK and CDR2 is SYGVNS in the germline V gene. With 6 bases removed from V and 3 bases from J, the gap between germline ends came to 17 bases. About 30,000 T cell genomes, or around 180 ng DNA, went into the sorted-subset replicate PCRs. TCRdb keeps only in-frame clones here, not all; method: immunoSEQ multiplex PCR. This sample has 2 million to 2.5 million clones; 93% occur once, and the top ten carry about 0.34%. Specimen: naive CD4+ T cells from PBMCs. Indicated subset: CD45RA+ positively selected. The chain combines TRBV25-1 with TRBJ2-2; D is unresolved. The sequence derives from a man younger than 35 in good health. Some clones in this sample may be carry-over from other donors' samples. The DNA for the CDR3 is TGTGCCAGCAGAGCAAATCCTTCTAGAGACACCGGGGAGCTGTTTTTT. Protein: CASRANPSRDTGELFF.